This note documents a single T cell receptor beta chain sequence. What it recognizes is unknown. Other DNA sequences of this sample code for an identical CDR3. This sample is part of a study of OX40 agonist ivuxolimab in advanced cancers. Overall study: Cohort: around 83% men, mean age approximately 66, aged roughly 23 to 79. Study-level findings and limits: Clones of CD4+ and CD8+ blood T cells grew by week 6 at doses of 0.1 to 3.0 mg/kg.

Assay used: immunoSEQ multiplex PCR; TCRdb lists only in-frame clones, some missing. The top ten clones hold roughly 2% of a sample with 62,000 or so clones, about nine tenths of them seen once. Collection of blood occurred at baseline, at cycle 4 day 1, and at cycle 7 day 1. The V gene end was trimmed by 2 bases and the J gene end by 2 bases; junction bases not matched to a gene: 5. The germline CDR1 and CDR2 sequences are SGDLS and YYNGEE. CDR3 length: 16 residues. The chain links TRBV9 to TRBJ1-3; 9 bases align to TRBD1. Sequencing used CD4+ or CD8+ T cells sorted from blood, obtained in a trial of the OX40 agonist ivuxolimab. The receptor was derived from an adult with an advanced solid tumor such as melanoma, head and neck, liver or kidney cancer. The DNA for the CDR3 is TGTGCCAGCAGCGTGGATACAGGGGGCACTGGAAACACCATATATTTT. This codes for CASSVDTGGTGNTIYF.